This T cell receptor beta chain was sequenced for a study of T cells after yellow fever vaccination. For the study at large: Each low-cell-number fraction was prepared by means of SMART-Seq v4 Ultra Low Input. Study-wide results and caveats: The appearance of a small share of clonotypes in both CD4 and CD8 compartments was observed.

Remarks on this clonotype: Its antigen is currently unknown.

A single record per CDR3 protein comes from TCRdb applying MiXCR to the 5' RACE reads. The table records about 550,000 distinct CDR3 sequences, 15% to 20% of them present only once. Trimming stripped 6 bases from V and 2 bases from J, with 17 bases between. The CDR3 covers 16 residues. Sequencing used PBMCs, obtained 15 days after the yellow fever booster vaccination. The receptor was derived from a man aged 25-40 years who received the YFV17D yellow fever vaccine. The chain links TRBV12-3 or TRBV12-4 to TRBJ1-3; no reliable D call. This CDR3 is CASSWGWQAAGNTIYF. CDR3 coding DNA: TGTGCCAGCAGCTGGGGTTGGCAGGCGGCTGGAAACACCATATATTTT.